Listed below are T cell receptor beta chains from one sample, sequenced in a study of CD8 T cells in Susac syndrome. TCRdb re-derived calls from the immunoSEQ multiplex PCR reads in MiXCR, one entry per CDR3 protein. The sample contains 400,000 or so distinct CDR3 sequences, about 85% of which appear only once. Sequenced: CD8+ T cells from PBMCs. Source of these receptors: a human donor with multiple sclerosis. Both conserved end residues are part of each CDR3. The D gene is left open where the match is weak. Clone size is not always given. Where it is, it says once, few, many or a class for expanded clones.

j_gene: TRBJ2-7; v_gene: TRBV5-1; d_gene: .; abundance: few; CDR3aa: CASSLEGQGSSYEQYF; CDR3nt: TGCGCCAGCAGCTTGGAAGGGCAGGGAAGCTCCTACGAGCAGTACTTC
j_gene: TRBJ2-2; v_gene: TRBV5-1; d_gene: .; abundance: .; CDR3aa: CASSWAHVNTGELFF; CDR3nt: TGCGCCAGCAGCTGGGCACACGTTAACACCGGGGAGCTGTTTTTT
j_gene: TRBJ1-5; v_gene: TRBV5-5; d_gene: TRBD1; abundance: .; CDR3aa: CASRHGPSGGADVVKPQHF; CDR3nt: TGTGCCAGCAGACATGGCCCCTCAGGGGGCGCAGATGTGGTGAAGCCCCAGCATTTT
j_gene: TRBJ1-1; v_gene: TRBV28; d_gene: .; abundance: .; CDR3aa: CASSFRPETEAFF; CDR3nt: TGTGCCAGCAGTTTTAGACCTGAGACTGAAGCTTTCTTT
j_gene: TRBJ1-1; v_gene: TRBV10-3; d_gene: TRBD1; abundance: .; CDR3aa: CAISELSTGDRNTEAFF; CDR3nt: TGTGCCATCAGTGAGTTGAGCACAGGGGATAGGAACACTGAAGCTTTCTTT
j_gene: TRBJ1-1; v_gene: TRBV19; d_gene: .; abundance: few; CDR3aa: CASSNPVMASVGTEAFF; CDR3nt: TGTGCCAGTAGTAATCCGGTGATGGCATCTGTCGGCACTGAAGCTTTCTTT
j_gene: TRBJ2-3; v_gene: TRBV5-1; d_gene: .; abundance: .; CDR3aa: CASSWFDPPSTDTQYF; CDR3nt: TGCGCCAGCAGTTGGTTTGACCCCCCTAGCACAGATACGCAGTATTTT
j_gene: TRBJ2-7; v_gene: TRBV4-2; d_gene: TRBD1; abundance: .; CDR3aa: CASSLPDRGVSYEQYF; CDR3nt: TGTGCCAGCAGCCTACCCGACAGGGGGGTCTCCTACGAGCAGTACTTC
j_gene: TRBJ1-5; v_gene: TRBV28; d_gene: .; abundance: .; CDR3aa: CASSFDGAGRNQPQHF; CDR3nt: TGTGCCAGCAGTTTTGACGGAGCGGGTCGCAATCAGCCCCAGCATTTT
j_gene: TRBJ1-2; v_gene: TRBV28; d_gene: .; abundance: .; CDR3aa: CASSLKGPNYGYTF; CDR3nt: TGTGCCAGCAGTTTAAAGGGGCCCAACTATGGCTACACCTTC
j_gene: TRBJ1-5; v_gene: TRBV19; d_gene: .; abundance: .; CDR3aa: CASNAGFSQPQHF; CDR3nt: TGTGCCAGTAACGCGGGGTTTTCTCAGCCCCAGCATTTT
j_gene: TRBJ1-1; v_gene: TRBV23-1; d_gene: .; abundance: once; CDR3aa: CASSLPPGDNTEAFF; CDR3nt: TGCGCCAGCAGTCTCCCGCCGGGAGACAACACTGAAGCTTTCTTT
j_gene: TRBJ1-5; v_gene: TRBV4-1; d_gene: .; abundance: .; CDR3aa: CASSQEGGNQPQHF; CDR3nt: TGCGCCAGCAGCCAAGAGGGTGGCAATCAGCCCCAGCATTTT
j_gene: TRBJ2-7; v_gene: TRBV7-6; d_gene: .; abundance: .; CDR3aa: CASSLGSYYEQYF; CDR3nt: TGTGCCAGCAGCTTAGGCTCCTACTACGAGCAGTACTTC
j_gene: TRBJ2-3; v_gene: TRBV25-1; d_gene: TRBD2; abundance: .; CDR3aa: CASGDYPSTDTQYF; CDR3nt: TGTGCCAGCGGGGACTACCCGAGCACAGATACGCAGTATTTT
j_gene: TRBJ2-7; v_gene: TRBV28; d_gene: TRBD1; abundance: .; CDR3aa: CASSFPRGNRDRGRYEQYF; CDR3nt: TGTGCCAGCAGTTTTCCTAGGGGGAATCGGGACAGGGGGCGCTACGAGCAGTACTTC
j_gene: TRBJ2-7; v_gene: TRBV5-1; d_gene: TRBD2; abundance: once; CDR3aa: CASRWTSGSYEQYF; CDR3nt: TGCGCCAGCAGGTGGACTAGCGGGAGTTACGAGCAGTACTTC
j_gene: TRBJ2-2; v_gene: TRBV7-9; d_gene: .; abundance: .; CDR3aa: CASSPSRERYTGELFF; CDR3nt: TGTGCCAGCAGCCCGAGCCGGGAGAGGTACACCGGGGAGCTGTTTTTT
j_gene: TRBJ2-3; v_gene: TRBV28; d_gene: .; abundance: .; CDR3aa: CASSFSFGGGTDTQYF; CDR3nt: TGTGCCAGCAGTTTTTCATTTGGAGGTGGCACAGATACGCAGTATTTT
j_gene: TRBJ2-3; v_gene: TRBV7-9; d_gene: TRBD2; abundance: few; CDR3aa: CASSSQREGLRDTQYF; CDR3nt: TGTGCCAGCAGCTCTCAGCGGGAGGGCCTTAGGGATACGCAGTATTTT
j_gene: TRBJ2-7; v_gene: TRBV4-1; d_gene: TRBD1; abundance: .; CDR3aa: CASSQGDRDLDEQYF; CDR3nt: TGCGCCAGCAGCCAAGGGGACAGGGACTTGGATGAGCAGTACTTC
j_gene: TRBJ1-2; v_gene: TRBV29-1; d_gene: .; abundance: .; CDR3aa: CSVELTVGSYGYTF; CDR3nt: TGCAGCGTTGAACTTACGGTTGGGTCCTATGGCTACACCTTC
j_gene: TRBJ2-2; v_gene: TRBV29-1; d_gene: .; abundance: .; CDR3aa: CSVELSGLNTGELFF; CDR3nt: TGCAGCGTTGAACTGTCAGGTCTCAACACCGGGGAGCTGTTTTTT
j_gene: TRBJ2-2; v_gene: TRBV18; d_gene: .; abundance: .; CDR3aa: CASSPPPFRSLTGELFF; CDR3nt: TGTGCCAGCTCACCACCTCCCTTCCGCTCGCTGACCGGGGAGCTGTTTTTT
j_gene: TRBJ1-2; v_gene: TRBV6-1; d_gene: .; abundance: few; CDR3aa: CASTWGGGYGYTF; CDR3nt: TGTGCCAGCACCTGGGGGGGCGGCTATGGCTACACCTTC
j_gene: TRBJ2-1; v_gene: TRBV19; d_gene: TRBD2; abundance: once; CDR3aa: CASTKGTSGWSAGEQFF; CDR3nt: TGTGCCAGTACCAAAGGCACTAGCGGGTGGAGTGCGGGTGAGCAGTTCTTC
j_gene: TRBJ1-1; v_gene: TRBV11-2; d_gene: TRBD1; abundance: .; CDR3aa: CASSLVPGGSMNTEAFF; CDR3nt: TGTGCCAGCAGCTTAGTCCCAGGGGGGTCCATGAACACTGAAGCTTTCTTT
j_gene: TRBJ2-5; v_gene: TRBV7-9; d_gene: .; abundance: once; CDR3aa: CASSRGWGETQYF; CDR3nt: TGTGCCAGCAGCCGCGGATGGGGGGAGACCCAGTACTTC
j_gene: TRBJ2-7; v_gene: TRBV15; d_gene: .; abundance: once; CDR3aa: CATSRQSSYEQYF; CDR3nt: TGTGCCACCAGCAGACAGTCTAGCTACGAGCAGTACTTC
j_gene: TRBJ1-1; v_gene: TRBV13; d_gene: .; abundance: .; CDR3aa: CASSLGEFSEAFF; CDR3nt: TGTGCCAGCAGCTTAGGGGAATTCTCTGAAGCTTTCTTT
j_gene: TRBJ2-7; v_gene: TRBV7-2; d_gene: .; abundance: few; CDR3aa: CASSSGPRDSSYEQYF; CDR3nt: TGTGCCAGCAGCTCCGGCCCCCGGGACTCCTCCTACGAGCAGTACTTC
j_gene: TRBJ1-1; v_gene: TRBV4-1; d_gene: .; abundance: .; CDR3aa: CASSQEDEGNTEAFF; CDR3nt: TGCGCCAGCAGCCAAGAGGACGAGGGGAACACTGAAGCTTTCTTT
j_gene: TRBJ2-3; v_gene: TRBV6-5; d_gene: .; abundance: few; CDR3aa: CASSHSDSSTDTQYF; CDR3nt: TGTGCCAGCAGTCACTCGGACAGTAGCACAGATACGCAGTATTTT
j_gene: TRBJ2-3; v_gene: TRBV10-3; d_gene: TRBD2; abundance: few; CDR3aa: CAIRVGTSGGDTDTQYF; CDR3nt: TGTGCCATCAGGGTCGGGACTAGCGGGGGGGACACAGATACGCAGTATTTT
j_gene: TRBJ1-1; v_gene: TRBV10-3; d_gene: .; abundance: .; CDR3aa: CAISGGQENTEAFF; CDR3nt: TGTGCCATCAGTGGCGGGCAAGAGAACACTGAAGCTTTCTTT
j_gene: TRBJ2-3; v_gene: TRBV28; d_gene: TRBD2; abundance: .; CDR3aa: CASRSNLAGEITDTQYF; CDR3nt: TGTGCCAGCAGATCCAATCTAGCGGGGGAGATCACAGATACGCAGTATTTT
j_gene: TRBJ2-6; v_gene: TRBV27; d_gene: .; abundance: .; CDR3aa: CASSLSPDDDSGANVLTF; CDR3nt: TGTGCCAGCAGTTTAAGTCCCGACGACGACTCTGGGGCCAACGTCCTGACTTTC
j_gene: TRBJ2-5; v_gene: TRBV4-1; d_gene: .; abundance: .; CDR3aa: CASSQDRHRAVEETQYF; CDR3nt: TGCGCCAGCAGCCAAGATAGGCACCGGGCAGTTGAAGAGACCCAGTACTTC
j_gene: TRBJ2-1; v_gene: TRBV14; d_gene: TRBD2; abundance: .; CDR3aa: CASSHAAGGYNEQFF; CDR3nt: TGTGCCAGCAGCCATGCAGCGGGAGGTTACAATGAGCAGTTCTTC
j_gene: TRBJ1-1; v_gene: TRBV5-6; d_gene: .; abundance: .; CDR3aa: CASSLANGEAFF; CDR3nt: TGTGCCAGCAGCTTGGCGAACGGTGAAGCTTTCTTT
j_gene: TRBJ2-7; v_gene: TRBV5-1; d_gene: TRBD2; abundance: many; CDR3aa: CASSSGLAYEQYF; CDR3nt: TGTGCCAGCAGTTCCGGACTAGCCTACGAGCAGTACTTC
j_gene: TRBJ2-3; v_gene: TRBV11-2; d_gene: TRBD1; abundance: .; CDR3aa: CASSSKWTGGTDTQYF; CDR3nt: TGTGCCAGCAGCAGCAAGTGGACAGGGGGCACAGATACGCAGTATTTT
j_gene: TRBJ2-1; v_gene: TRBV14; d_gene: TRBD1; abundance: .; CDR3aa: CASSHRGTGLSSDSSYNEQFF; CDR3nt: TGTGCCAGCAGCCACAGGGGGACAGGGCTTTCGTCCGACAGCTCCTACAATGAGCAGTTCTTC
j_gene: TRBJ1-5; v_gene: TRBV7-9; d_gene: .; abundance: once; CDR3aa: CASSLDSGGDQPQHF; CDR3nt: TGTGCCAGCAGCTTAGATTCGGGGGGGGATCAGCCCCAGCATTTT